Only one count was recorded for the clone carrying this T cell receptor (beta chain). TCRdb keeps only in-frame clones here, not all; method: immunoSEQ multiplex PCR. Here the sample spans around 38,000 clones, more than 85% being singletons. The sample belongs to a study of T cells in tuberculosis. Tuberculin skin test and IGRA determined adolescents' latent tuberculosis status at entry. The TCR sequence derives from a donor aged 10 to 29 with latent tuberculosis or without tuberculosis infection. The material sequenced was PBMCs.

The CDR3: CASSGVNSPLHF. CDR3 nucleotides: TGTGCCAGCAGCGGTGTAAATTCACCCCTCCACTTT. The chain is built from TRBV9 and TRBJ1-6; no firm D call. V was pared by 3 bases and J by 7 bases, with 5 bases between. Germline CDR1 SGDLS, CDR2 YYNGEE. This CDR3 region has 12 residues.